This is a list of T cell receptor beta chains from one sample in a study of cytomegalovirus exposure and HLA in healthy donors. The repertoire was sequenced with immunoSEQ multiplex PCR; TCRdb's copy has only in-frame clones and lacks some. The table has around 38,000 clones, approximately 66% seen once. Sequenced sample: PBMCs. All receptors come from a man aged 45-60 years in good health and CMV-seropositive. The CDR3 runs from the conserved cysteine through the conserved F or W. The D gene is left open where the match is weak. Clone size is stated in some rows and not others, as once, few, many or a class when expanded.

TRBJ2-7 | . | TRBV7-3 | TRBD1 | CASSFSRDSYEQYF | TGTGCCAGCAGCTTCTCCCGGGACAGCTACGAGCAGTACTTC
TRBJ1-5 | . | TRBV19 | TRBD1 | CASSGTGGNQPQHF | TGTGCCAGTTCCGGGACAGGGGGCAATCAGCCCCAGCATTTT
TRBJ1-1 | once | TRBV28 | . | CASSLFGYSNAFF | TGTGCCAGCAGTTTATTCGGATACAGCAACGCTTTCTTT
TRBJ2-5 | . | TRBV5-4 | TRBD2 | CASSQGTSGGTETQYF | TGTGCCAGCAGCCAAGGGACTAGCGGGGGGACGGAGACCCAGTACTTC
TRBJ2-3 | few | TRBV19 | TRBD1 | CASSSRQGVGTDTQYF | TGTGCCAGTAGTAGCCGACAGGGGGTAGGCACAGATACGCAGTATTTT
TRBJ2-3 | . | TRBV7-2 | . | CASSFSLQGATDTQYF | TGTGCCAGCAGCTTTAGCCTGCAGGGCGCCACAGATACGCAGTATTTT
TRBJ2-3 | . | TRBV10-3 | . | CAISGPGSTDTQYF | TGTGCCATCAGTGGGCCGGGATCGACAGATACGCAGTATTTT
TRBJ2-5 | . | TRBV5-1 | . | CASSPTGLETQYF | TGCGCCAGCAGCCCGACAGGTTTAGAGACCCAGTACTTC
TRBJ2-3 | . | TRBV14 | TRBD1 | CASSRKQGATDTQYF | TGTGCCAGCAGCCGGAAACAGGGGGCCACAGATACGCAGTATTTT
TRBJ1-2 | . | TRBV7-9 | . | CATKGVASYGYTF | TGTGCCACCAAAGGGGTGGCGAGCTATGGCTACACCTTC
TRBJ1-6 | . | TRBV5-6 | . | CASSLGGWGDSPLHF | TGTGCCAGCAGCTTGGGAGGGTGGGGGGATTCACCCCTCCACTTT
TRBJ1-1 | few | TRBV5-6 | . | CASSLGPGAEAFF | TGTGCCAGCAGCTTGGGTCCAGGGGCTGAAGCTTTCTTT
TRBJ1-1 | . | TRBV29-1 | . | CSVDAGRGVVGTEAFF | TGCAGCGTTGACGCTGGGCGGGGGGTCGTGGGCACTGAAGCTTTCTTT
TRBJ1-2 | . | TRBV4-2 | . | CASSQPRQGNYGYTF | TGTGCCAGCAGCCAACCGAGGCAGGGGAACTATGGCTACACCTTC
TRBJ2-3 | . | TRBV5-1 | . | CASSFISEVTDTQYF | TGCGCCAGCAGCTTTATTAGCGAGGTGACAGATACGCAGTATTTT
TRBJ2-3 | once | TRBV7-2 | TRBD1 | CASSRTGYADTQYF | TGTGCCAGCAGCCGGACAGGGTACGCAGATACGCAGTATTTT
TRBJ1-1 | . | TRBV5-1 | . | CASSPLDRRNTEAFF | TGCGCCAGCAGCCCATTGGACAGACGGAACACTGAAGCTTTCTTT
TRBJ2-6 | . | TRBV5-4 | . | CASSLDPMGDSGANVLTF | TGTGCCAGCAGCTTGGACCCCATGGGCGACTCTGGGGCCAACGTCCTGACTTTC
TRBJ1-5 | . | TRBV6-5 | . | CASSYSRHQPQHF | TGTGCCAGCAGTTACTCGCGGCATCAGCCCCAGCATTTT
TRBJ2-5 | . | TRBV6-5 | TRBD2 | CATGAGGSEETQYF | TGTGCCACAGGGGCGGGGGGTTCCGAAGAGACCCAGTACTTC
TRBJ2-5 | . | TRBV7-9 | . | CASSLWGQGDGETQYF | TGTGCCAGCAGCTTGTGGGGCCAGGGTGATGGTGAGACCCAGTACTTC
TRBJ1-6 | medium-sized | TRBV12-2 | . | CASRLGGGKSPLHF | TGTGCAAGTCGCTTAGGGGGGGGGAAATCACCCCTCCACTTT
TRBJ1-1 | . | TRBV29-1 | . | CSVDPAGKNTEAFF | TGCAGCGTTGACCCGGCCGGGAAAAACACTGAAGCTTTCTTT
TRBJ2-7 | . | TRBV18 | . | CASSPAQDSSYEQYF | TGTGCCAGCTCACCAGCACAGGATTCCTCCTACGAGCAGTACTTC
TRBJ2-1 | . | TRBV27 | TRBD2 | CASSWGGNNEQFF | TGTGCCAGCAGCTGGGGAGGGAACAATGAGCAGTTCTTC
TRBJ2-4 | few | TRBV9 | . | CASSLDNQVQYF | TGTGCCAGCAGCTTGGACAATCAGGTTCAGTACTTC
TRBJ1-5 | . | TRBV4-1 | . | CASSQDRGGFNQPQHF | TGCGCCAGCAGCCAAGATAGAGGAGGCTTCAATCAGCCCCAGCATTTT
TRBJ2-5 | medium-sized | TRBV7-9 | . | CASSSPGQETQYF | TGTGCCAGCAGCTCGCCGGGCCAAGAGACCCAGTACTTC
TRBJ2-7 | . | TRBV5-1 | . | CASSPPDRLFTYEQYF | TGCGCCAGCAGCCCTCCTGACAGATTATTCACCTACGAGCAGTACTTC
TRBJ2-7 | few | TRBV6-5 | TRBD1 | CASSRTRDRGYEQYF | TGTGCCAGCAGCAGAACCCGGGACAGGGGTTACGAGCAGTACTTC
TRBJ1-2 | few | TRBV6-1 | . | CASSDITRDRRRGYTF | TGTGCCAGCAGTGATATCACTAGAGACAGGAGGCGAGGCTACACCTTC
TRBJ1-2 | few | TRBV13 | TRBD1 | CASSATTGAFYGYTF | TGTGCCAGCAGCGCTACCACAGGGGCTTTCTATGGCTACACCTTC
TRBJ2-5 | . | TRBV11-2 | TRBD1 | CASSSRGQETQYF | TGTGCCAGCAGCTCCAGGGGGCAAGAGACCCAGTACTTC
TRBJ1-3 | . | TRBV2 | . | CASSMGRQAGNTIYF | TGTGCCAGCAGCATGGGCAGGCAGGCTGGGAACACCATATATTTT
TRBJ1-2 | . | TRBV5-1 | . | CASSWGLGTDGYTF | TGCGCCAGCAGCTGGGGACTCGGGACGGATGGCTACACCTTC
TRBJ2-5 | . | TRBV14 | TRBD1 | CASSQVTGGRRETQYF | TGTGCCAGCAGCCAAGTGACAGGGGGTAGACGAGAGACCCAGTACTTC
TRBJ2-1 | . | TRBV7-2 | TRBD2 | CASSLGSTAGAFYNEQFF | TGTGCCAGCAGCTTAGGTTCTACAGCGGGGGCGTTCTACAATGAGCAGTTCTTC
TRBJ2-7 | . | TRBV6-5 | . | CASSYSMGLPGEQYF | TGTGCCAGCAGTTACTCGATGGGTTTACCGGGGGAGCAGTACTTC
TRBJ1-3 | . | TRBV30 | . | CAWKQAGNTIYF | TGTGCCTGGAAACAAGCTGGAAACACCATATATTTT
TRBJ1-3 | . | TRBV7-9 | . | CASTGDGNTIYF | TGTGCCAGCACCGGGGATGGAAACACCATATATTTT
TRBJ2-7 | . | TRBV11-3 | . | CASSSRASYEQYF | TGTGCCAGCAGCTCCAGGGCCTCCTACGAGCAGTACTTC
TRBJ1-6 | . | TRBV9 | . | CASSAKGNSPLHF | TGTGCCAGCAGCGCCAAGGGGAATTCACCCCTCCACTTT
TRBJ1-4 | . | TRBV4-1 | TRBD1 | CASSLPTGGDEKLFF | TGCGCCAGCAGCCTCCCCACAGGGGGAGACGAAAAACTGTTTTTT
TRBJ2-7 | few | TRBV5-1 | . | CASRRGDSYEQYF | TGCGCCAGCAGACGGGGAGACTCCTACGAGCAGTACTTC
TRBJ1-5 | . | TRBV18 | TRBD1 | CASSPDRVQPQHF | TGTGCCAGCTCACCGGACAGGGTCCAGCCCCAGCATTTT
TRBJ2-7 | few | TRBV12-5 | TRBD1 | CASGPGQGSYEQYF | TGTGCTAGTGGTCCCGGACAGGGTAGCTACGAGCAGTACTTC
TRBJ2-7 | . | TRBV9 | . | CASSVGGGLAYEQYF | TGTGCCAGCAGCGTAGGAGGGGGCCTAGCGTACGAGCAGTACTTC
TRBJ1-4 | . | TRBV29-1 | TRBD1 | CSVGGQGVEKLFF | TGCAGCGTTGGAGGACAGGGAGTCGAAAAACTGTTTTTT
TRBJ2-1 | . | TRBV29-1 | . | CSVDPLSSYNEQFF | TGCAGCGTTGATCCCCTCAGTTCCTACAATGAGCAGTTCTTC
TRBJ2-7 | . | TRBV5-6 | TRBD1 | CASSLAVGTASYEQYF | TGTGCCAGCAGCTTGGCCGTAGGGACAGCCTCCTACGAGCAGTACTTC
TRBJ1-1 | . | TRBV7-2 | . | CASSQRSGGTEAFF | TGTGCCAGCAGCCAACGGAGCGGGGGCACTGAAGCTTTCTTT
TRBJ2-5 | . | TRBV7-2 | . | CASSDAGWETQYF | TGTGCCAGCAGCGACGCAGGGTGGGAGACCCAGTACTTC
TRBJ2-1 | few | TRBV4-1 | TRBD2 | CASSQVRLAGGRNEQFF | TGCGCCAGCAGCCAAGTAAGACTAGCGGGGGGGCGGAATGAGCAGTTCTTC
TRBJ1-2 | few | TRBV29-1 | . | CSVESGYTF | TGCAGCGTTGAGAGTGGCTACACCTTC
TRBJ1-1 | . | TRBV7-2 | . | CASSLGAGVGNTEAFF | TGTGCCAGCAGCTTGGGGGCCGGGGTGGGGAACACTGAAGCTTTCTTT
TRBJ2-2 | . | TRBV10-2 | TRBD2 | CASSEMASGGRTGELFF | TGCGCCAGCAGTGAGATGGCTAGCGGGGGGCGCACCGGGGAGCTGTTTTTT
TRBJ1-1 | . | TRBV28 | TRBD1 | CASSFGQAATEAFF | TGTGCCAGCAGTTTTGGACAGGCGGCGACTGAAGCTTTCTTT
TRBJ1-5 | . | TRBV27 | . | CASSLTVSNQPQHF | TGTGCCAGCAGTTTAACAGTAAGCAATCAGCCCCAGCATTTT
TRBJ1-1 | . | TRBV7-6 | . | CASSSGNMNTEAFF | TGTGCCAGCAGCTCTGGCAACATGAACACTGAAGCTTTCTTT